The clone carrying this T cell receptor (beta chain) was seen at least ten times. Its specificity is not known. The data derive from a study of identical twins. Findings of the study overall: Twin-shared out-of-frame alpha sequences were enriched for low generation probability. Whereas memory repertoires showed no such difference, abundant cord blood beta clonotypes carried fewer insertions. Not following the same donors, the study drew its conclusions from cross-sectional statistical analysis.

Via MiXCR, TCRdb re-called the 5' RACE reads, giving one row per CDR3 protein. The table has over 550,000 distinct CDR3 sequences, 7% to 7.5% seen once. This CDR3 contains 15 residues. V shed 6 bases and J shed 8 bases, with 20 bases lying between them. The same data also contributed to another study, on yellow fever vaccine responses in identical twins.

The receptor comes from a woman aged 18 to 35 in good health. Material: PBMCs. The chain uses TRBV12-3 or TRBV12-4 and TRBJ2-1; D possibly corresponds to TRBD2 (6 bases). CDR3 amino acids: CASRINRNPGDEQFF. The CDR3 DNA is TGTGCCAGCAGGATTAACAGGAACCCGGGGGATGAGCAGTTCTTC.